The rows below give T cell receptor beta chains drawn from one sample of a study of regulatory T cells in long-lasting Graves disease. TCRdb reprocessed the multiplex PCR reads via MiXCR and lists one record per CDR3 protein. The table records 400,000 to 550,000 distinct CDR3 sequences, about a sixth of them present only once. The same specimen was also included in a second study, on T cells in Graves' hyperthyroidism and ophthalmopathy.

Material: peripheral blood mononuclear cells (PBMCs), obtained at new diagnosis, from a patient treated with antithyroid drugs. These receptors all stem from a woman between 25 and 40 years old with Graves disease. Each CDR3 is given with its conserved first and last residue. The D gene is left open where the match is weak. Not every row has a clone size; where given, it reads once, few, many or a size class.

CDR3nt	CDR3aa	j_gene	abundance	v_gene	d_gene
TGTGCCAGCAGTTTTCCCTCTTTACTCGCCGGGACTTTGAACACCGGGGAGCTGTTTTTT	CASSFPSLLAGTLNTGELFF	TRBJ2-2	few	TRBV28	.
TGTGCCAGCAGCCAAACCCCAGGGGGCTGGGGCACTGAAGCTTTCTTT	CASSQTPGGWGTEAFF	TRBJ1-1	many	TRBV7-9	TRBD1
TGTGCCAGCAGCCAAACCGGGACTGACACCGGGGAGCTGTTTTTT	CASSQTGTDTGELFF	TRBJ2-2	.	TRBV4-2	.
TGTGCCAGCTCAGCCGGGACAGGATCTACTGAAGCTTTCTTT	CASSAGTGSTEAFF	TRBJ1-1	many	TRBV18	TRBD1
TGCAGTGCTAGAGGAAGGGGTCTGACTCAGCCCCAGCATTTT	CSARGRGLTQPQHF	TRBJ1-5	few	TRBV20-1	.
TGTGCCAGCAGGAAAACAGGGGTTGGGGACTACGAGCAGTACTTC	CASRKTGVGDYEQYF	TRBJ2-7	many	TRBV12-3/TRBV12-4	TRBD1
TGTGCCTGGAGTGTCTGGTCGACCGATGAAGCTTTCTTT	CAWSVWSTDEAFF	TRBJ1-1	few	TRBV30	.
TGTGCCAGCTCAAAACCTCAGGGGGACGATGGCTACACCTTC	CASSKPQGDDGYTF	TRBJ1-2	many	TRBV18	TRBD1
TGCGCCAGCAGCCAAGATCCCGCCAGCTCCTACAATGAGCAGTTCTTC	CASSQDPASSYNEQFF	TRBJ2-1	.	TRBV4-1	.
TGTGCCAGCCATACTAGCGGGAGCGTCTACAATGAGCAGTTCTTC	CASHTSGSVYNEQFF	TRBJ2-1	many	TRBV18	TRBD2
TGTGCCAGCAGCCATTTGACTAGCGGGAACACCGGGGAGCTGTTTTTT	CASSHLTSGNTGELFF	TRBJ2-2	few	TRBV3-1	TRBD2
TGTGCCAGCAGCTTAGTTTCGTACCAAGAGACCCAGTACTTC	CASSLVSYQETQYF	TRBJ2-5	.	TRBV7-9	.
TGTGCCAGCAGTAAACAGGGGTTACAGGAGAATGAAAAACTGTTTTTT	CASSKQGLQENEKLFF	TRBJ1-4	many	TRBV7-9	TRBD1
TGTGCCAGAGAAGGGGAGACCCAGTACTTC	CAREGETQYF	TRBJ2-5	few	TRBV6-2/TRBV6-3	.
TGTGCCACCAGTGGCACCGCTAGCGGGAGTATCAATGAGCAGTTCTTC	CATSGTASGSINEQFF	TRBJ2-1	many	TRBV24-1	TRBD2
TGTGCCAGCAGCTCATTAACAGGGATTGATCAGCCCCAGCATTTT	CASSSLTGIDQPQHF	TRBJ1-5	.	TRBV7-9	.
TGTGCCAGCAGTGAGGGACCCGCCGGGGGTCAGCCCCAGCATTTT	CASSEGPAGGQPQHF	TRBJ1-5	.	TRBV6-1	.
TGTGCCAGCAGTTTGGAGGGGGTGGGACACTCGAGGGAGCAGTACTTC	CASSLEGVGHSREQYF	TRBJ2-7	many	TRBV27	.
TGTGCCAGCAGTCCGATAGCGGGAGAGCAGTACTTC	CASSPIAGEQYF	TRBJ2-7	many	TRBV27	TRBD2
TGCAGTGCCGGAGACCCGTACGACTATGGCTACACCTTC	CSAGDPYDYGYTF	TRBJ1-2	.	TRBV20-1	.
TGTGCCAGCAGTCTCCTCGGAGATTCCTACAATGAGCAGTTCTTC	CASSLLGDSYNEQFF	TRBJ2-1	few	TRBV27	.
TGCGCCAGCAGTGACAGGGTAAACTCCTACGAGCAGTACTTC	CASSDRVNSYEQYF	TRBJ2-7	many	TRBV5-1	TRBD1
TGTGCCAGCAGTTTATCGATTGTCTTCTCTGGGGCCAACGTCCTGACTTTC	CASSLSIVFSGANVLTF	TRBJ2-6	.	TRBV27	.